The T cell receptor (beta chain) under discussion was sequenced for a study of cytomegalovirus exposure and HLA in healthy donors. Assay: immunoSEQ multiplex PCR; the TCRdb copy retains only in-frame clones and omits some. The data contain about 110,000 clones, approximately 85% of them singletons. This CDR3 is built from 14 residues. V was cut by 4 bases and J by 0 bases, with 6 bases left in between. The germline V gene encodes CDR1 SGHVS and CDR2 FNYEAQ. V is TRBV7-6 and J is TRBJ1-4; D is ambiguous. The origin of this receptor is a woman aged 18 to 35 in good health and CMV-seronegative. The sample was PBMCs. CDR3 nucleotides: TGTGCCAGCAGCTCGGTGGCAACTAATGAAAAACTGTTTTTT. Translation: CASSSVATNEKLFF.